Listed below are T cell receptor beta chains from one sample, sequenced in a study of vaccination effects on CD4 cells after COVID-19. These receptors' antigens are unknown. Profiling relied on immunoSEQ multiplex PCR, and the TCRdb table lists in-frame clones only, not all of them. The sample consists of 24,000 or so clones, about 76% of them appearing once. The sequencing used CD4+ T cells from PBMCs cultured with HCoV-NL63 spike peptides, collected before COVID-19 vaccination. Source of these receptors: a human donor who had a prior SARS-CoV-2 infection. Both conserved end residues are part of each CDR3. The D gene is left open where the match is weak. Clone size is given for some rows only: seen once, a few or many times, or a class if the clone is expanded.

TRBD2	TRBV7-2	.	TRBJ2-7	CASSPGLAGYEQYF	TGTGCCAGCAGCCCCGGACTAGCGGGCTACGAGCAGTACTTC
.	TRBV6-5	few	TRBJ2-2	CASSNSGTGELFF	TGTGCCAGCAGCAACTCGGGGACCGGGGAGCTGTTTTTT
.	TRBV19	.	TRBJ1-4	CASSRTGQRDEKLFF	TGTGCCAGTAGTAGAACAGGGCAGAGAGATGAAAAACTGTTTTTT
TRBD1	TRBV10-3	.	TRBJ1-5	CAISGDSDQPQHF	TGTGCCATCAGTGGGGACAGCGATCAGCCCCAGCATTTT
TRBD1	TRBV19	.	TRBJ1-4	CASSAYGQGISGPTEKLFF	TGTGCCAGTAGTGCGTATGGACAGGGGATCTCCGGTCCTACTGAAAAACTGTTTTTT
TRBD1	TRBV6-6	.	TRBJ1-1	CASSPQGVGTEAFF	TGTGCCAGCAGTCCCCAGGGGGTTGGCACTGAAGCTTTCTTT
.	TRBV3-1/TRBV3-2	.	TRBJ1-2	CASSQVNRVYGYTF	TGTGCCAGCAGCCAAGTTAACAGGGTCTATGGCTACACCTTC
TRBD1	TRBV5-1	.	TRBJ2-7	CASSLAVMTGEIYEQYF	TGCGCCAGCAGCTTGGCCGTAATGACAGGGGAAATCTACGAGCAGTACTTC
TRBD1	TRBV4-1	.	TRBJ1-3	CASSLRTGGTSGNTIYF	TGCGCCAGCAGCCTCAGGACAGGAGGGACCTCTGGAAACACCATATATTTT
.	TRBV18	.	TRBJ1-2	CASSPIYGYTF	TGTGCCAGCTCACCCATCTATGGCTACACCTTC
TRBD1	TRBV7-2	.	TRBJ1-2	CASIPDRGRDYGYTF	TGTGCCAGCATTCCGGACAGGGGGCGCGACTATGGCTACACCTTC
TRBD1	TRBV2	.	TRBJ2-5	CASQGTAQETQYF	TGTGCCAGCCAAGGGACAGCTCAAGAGACCCAGTACTTC
TRBD1	TRBV15	.	TRBJ1-5	CATSRDRGDQPQHF	TGTGCCACCAGCAGGGACAGGGGCGATCAGCCCCAGCATTTT
TRBD1	TRBV11-3	once	TRBJ1-4	CASSFGTGAEKLFF	TGTGCCAGCAGTTTCGGGACAGGAGCCGAAAAACTGTTTTTT
.	TRBV7-9	.	TRBJ2-5	CASSRTGGGETQYF	TGTGCCAGCAGCAGAACAGGGGGGGGAGAGACCCAGTACTTC
.	TRBV5-1	.	TRBJ2-1	CASSLPPYNEQFF	TGCGCCAGCAGCTTACCACCCTACAATGAGCAGTTCTTC
.	TRBV6-6	.	TRBJ1-5	CASSDRPYSNQPQHF	TGTGCCAGCAGTGACCGACCCTATAGCAATCAGCCCCAGCATTTT
TRBD1	TRBV10-3	.	TRBJ2-7	CAIRGQDRGELYEQYF	TGTGCCATCAGGGGTCAAGACAGGGGGGAGCTCTACGAGCAGTACTTC
.	TRBV2	few	TRBJ2-1	CASSERSAPNEQFF	TGTGCCAGCAGTGAACGGTCGGCCCCTAATGAGCAGTTCTTC
.	TRBV19	.	TRBJ2-2	CASSDRGHLTGELFF	TGTGCCAGTAGTGATAGAGGACATCTAACCGGGGAGCTGTTTTTT
.	TRBV5-1	.	TRBJ1-2	CASSLTAPNYGYTF	TGCGCCAGCAGCTTGACGGCACCCAACTATGGCTACACCTTC
.	TRBV5-4	.	TRBJ1-1	CASSLPKVSEAFF	TGTGCCAGCAGCTTGCCGAAGGTCTCTGAAGCTTTCTTT
.	TRBV5-1	.	TRBJ1-1	CASSLALVGVNGEAFF	TGCGCCAGCAGCTTGGCCCTAGTCGGGGTAAACGGTGAAGCTTTCTTT
.	TRBV7-2	.	TRBJ1-5	CASSSGDIYPNQPQHF	TGTGCCAGCAGCTCAGGGGACATTTATCCCAATCAGCCCCAGCATTTT
TRBD1	TRBV7-2	.	TRBJ1-1	CASSKHRGTEAFF	TGTGCCAGCAGCAAACACAGGGGAACTGAAGCTTTCTTT
.	TRBV18	.	TRBJ2-2	CASSRRTDTGELFF	TGTGCCAGCTCCCGAAGGACAGACACCGGGGAGCTGTTTTTT
.	TRBV30	.	TRBJ2-3	CAWSPGGIRSDTQYF	TGTGCCTGGAGTCCAGGAGGGATTAGATCAGATACGCAGTATTTT
.	TRBV5-1	.	TRBJ1-3	CASSRGGVEGNTIYF	TGCGCCAGCAGCCGAGGCGGGGTCGAAGGAAACACCATATATTTT
.	TRBV5-1	once	TRBJ2-2	CASSFNPQGTGELFF	TGCGCCAGCAGCTTTAACCCACAGGGTACCGGGGAGCTGTTTTTT
TRBD1	TRBV14	.	TRBJ2-1	CASSRNTGAGYNEQFF	TGTGCCAGCAGCCGAAATACAGGGGCCGGATACAATGAGCAGTTCTTC
TRBD1	TRBV5-1	.	TRBJ2-7	CASSVTGTGAYEQYF	TGCGCCAGCAGCGTTACCGGGACAGGGGCCTACGAGCAGTACTTC
TRBD2	TRBV11-1	.	TRBJ2-1	CASSLGLAGGNTKQFF	TGTGCCAGCAGCTTGGGACTAGCGGGAGGTAATACCAAGCAGTTCTTC
.	TRBV30	.	TRBJ1-3	CAWRHTLGAPGNTIYF	TGTGCCTGGAGGCATACCCTCGGGGCTCCCGGAAACACCATATATTTT
.	TRBV7-6	.	TRBJ2-1	CASSLATDSSYNEQFF	TGTGCCAGCAGCTTAGCTACAGATAGCTCCTACAATGAGCAGTTCTTC
TRBD2	TRBV11-2	.	TRBJ2-2	CASSSAPGTSFPGELFF	TGTGCCAGCAGCTCCGCACCCGGGACTAGCTTTCCCGGGGAGCTGTTTTTT
.	TRBV25-1	few	TRBJ2-1	CASSEEGLGAAGYNEQFF	TGTGCCAGCAGTGAAGAAGGGCTCGGTGCTGCTGGCTACAATGAGCAGTTCTTC
.	TRBV4-3	.	TRBJ2-1	CASSQDWVAGTSSYNEQFF	TGCGCCAGCAGCCAAGATTGGGTAGCTGGGACAAGCTCCTACAATGAGCAGTTCTTC
TRBD1	TRBV30	.	TRBJ2-1	CAWTRTGPRNEQFF	TGTGCCTGGACCCGGACAGGGCCTCGGAATGAGCAGTTCTTC
.	TRBV12-3/TRBV12-4	.	TRBJ2-7	CASSLDRFAEVYF	TGTGCCAGCAGCCTGGACAGATTCGCAGAGGTGTACTTC
.	TRBV27	once	TRBJ2-5	CASQKVLKETQYF	TGTGCCAGCCAAAAGGTCCTAAAAGAGACCCAGTACTTC
.	TRBV4-1	.	TRBJ2-4	CASSQGTRTFSPKNIQYF	TGCGCCAGCAGCCAAGGGACTCGGACATTTAGTCCCAAAAACATTCAGTACTTC